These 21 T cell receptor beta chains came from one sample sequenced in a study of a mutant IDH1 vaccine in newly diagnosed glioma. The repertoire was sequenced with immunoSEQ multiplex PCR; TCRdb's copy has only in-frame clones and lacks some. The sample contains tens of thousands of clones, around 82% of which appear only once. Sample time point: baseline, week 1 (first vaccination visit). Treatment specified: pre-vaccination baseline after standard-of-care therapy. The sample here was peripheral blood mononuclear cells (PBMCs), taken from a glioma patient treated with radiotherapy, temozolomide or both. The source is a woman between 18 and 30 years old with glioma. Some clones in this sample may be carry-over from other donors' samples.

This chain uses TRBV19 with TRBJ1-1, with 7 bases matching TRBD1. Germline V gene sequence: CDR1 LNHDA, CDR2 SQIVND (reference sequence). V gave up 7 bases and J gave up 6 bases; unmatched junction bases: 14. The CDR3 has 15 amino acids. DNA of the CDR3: TGTGCCAGTATGATTTCCGGGACAGATATTCCTGAAGCTTTCTTT. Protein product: CASMISGTDIPEAFF.

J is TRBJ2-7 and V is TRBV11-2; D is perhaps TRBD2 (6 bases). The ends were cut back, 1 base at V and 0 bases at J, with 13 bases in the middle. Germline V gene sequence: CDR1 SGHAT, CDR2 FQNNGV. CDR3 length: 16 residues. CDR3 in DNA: TGTGCCAGCAGCTTAGCGGATAGCGGAAACTCCTACGAGCAGTACTTC. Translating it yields CASSLADSGNSYEQYF.

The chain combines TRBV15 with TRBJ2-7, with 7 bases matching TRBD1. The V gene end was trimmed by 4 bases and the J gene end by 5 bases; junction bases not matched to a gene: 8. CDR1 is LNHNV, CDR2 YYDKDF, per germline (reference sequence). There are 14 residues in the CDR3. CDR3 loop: CATSKNRGYDEQYF. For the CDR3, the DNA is TGTGCCACCAGCAAGAACAGGGGTTACGACGAGCAGTACTTC. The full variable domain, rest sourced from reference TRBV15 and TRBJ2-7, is DAMVIQNPRYQVTQFGKPVTLSCSQTLNHNVMYWYQQKSSQAPKLLFHYYDKDFNNEADTPDNFQSRRPNTSFCFLDIRSPGLGDTAMYLCATSKNRGYDEQYFGPGTRLTVT.

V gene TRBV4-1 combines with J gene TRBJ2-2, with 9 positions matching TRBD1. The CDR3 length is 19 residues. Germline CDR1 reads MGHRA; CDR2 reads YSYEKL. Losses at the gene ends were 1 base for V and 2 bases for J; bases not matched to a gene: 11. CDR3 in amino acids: CASSQALGQGTLNTGELFF. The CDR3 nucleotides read TGCGCCAGCAGCCAAGCCTTAGGACAGGGGACCCTTAACACCGGGGAGCTGTTTTTT.

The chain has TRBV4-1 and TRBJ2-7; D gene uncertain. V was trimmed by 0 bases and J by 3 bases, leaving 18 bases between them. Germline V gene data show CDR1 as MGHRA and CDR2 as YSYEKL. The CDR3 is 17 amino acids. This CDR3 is CASSQDSWLDGNYEQYF. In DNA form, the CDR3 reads TGCGCCAGCAGCCAAGATTCTTGGCTTGATGGAAACTACGAGCAGTACTTC.

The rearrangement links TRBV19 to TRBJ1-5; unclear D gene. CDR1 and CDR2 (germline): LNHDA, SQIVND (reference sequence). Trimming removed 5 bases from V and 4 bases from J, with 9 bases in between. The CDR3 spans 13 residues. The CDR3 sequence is CASSVQVNQPQHF. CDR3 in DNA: TGTGCCAGTAGTGTACAAGTTAATCAGCCCCAGCATTTT.

This CDR3 reads CASSFWGAEAFF. The CDR3, as DNA: TGTGCCAGCAGCTTTTGGGGGGCTGAAGCTTTCTTT. The chain has TRBV7-6 and TRBJ1-1, with D maybe TRBD1 (5 bases). The germline V gene has CDR1 SGHVS and CDR2 FNYEAQ. The CDR3 is 12 amino acids. Trimming removed 3 bases from V and 6 bases from J, with 8 bases in between.

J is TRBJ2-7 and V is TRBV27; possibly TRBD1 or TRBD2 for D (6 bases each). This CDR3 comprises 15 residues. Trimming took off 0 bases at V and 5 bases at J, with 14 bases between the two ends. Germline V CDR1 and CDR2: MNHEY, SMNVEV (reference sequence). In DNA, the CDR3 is TGTGCCAGCAGTTTATCTAGGGGGGCATACGACGAGCAGTACTTC. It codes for CASSLSRGAYDEQYF.

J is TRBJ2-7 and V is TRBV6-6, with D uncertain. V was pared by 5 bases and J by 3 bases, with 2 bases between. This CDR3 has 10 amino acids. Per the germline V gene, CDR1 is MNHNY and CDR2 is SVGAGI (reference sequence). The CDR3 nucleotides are TGTGCCAGCAGTGGCTACGAGCAGTACTTC. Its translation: CASSGYEQYF.

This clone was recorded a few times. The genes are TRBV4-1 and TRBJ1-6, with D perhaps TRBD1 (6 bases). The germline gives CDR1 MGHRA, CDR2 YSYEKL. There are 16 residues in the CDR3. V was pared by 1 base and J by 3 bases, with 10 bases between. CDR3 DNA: TGCGCCAGCAGCCAAGGTCCAGGGGTCTATAATTCACCCCTCCACTTT. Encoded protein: CASSQGPGVYNSPLHF.

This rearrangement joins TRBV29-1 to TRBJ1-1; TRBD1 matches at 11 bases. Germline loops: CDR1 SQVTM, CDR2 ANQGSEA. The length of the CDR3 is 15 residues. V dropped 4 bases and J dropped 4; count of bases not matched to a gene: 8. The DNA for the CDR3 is TGCAGCGTTGGGGGGGCCGGGACAGGGGGCACTGAAGCTTTCTTT. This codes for CSVGGAGTGGTEAFF.

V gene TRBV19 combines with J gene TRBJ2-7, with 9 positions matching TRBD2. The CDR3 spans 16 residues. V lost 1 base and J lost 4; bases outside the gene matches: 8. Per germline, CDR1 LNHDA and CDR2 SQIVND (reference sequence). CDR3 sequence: CASSIGLAARLYEQYF. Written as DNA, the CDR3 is TGTGCCAGTAGTATAGGACTAGCGGCTCGTCTGTACGAGCAGTACTTC. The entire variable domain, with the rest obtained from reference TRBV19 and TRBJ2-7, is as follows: DGGITQSPKYLFRKEGQNVTLSCEQNLNHDAMYWYRQDPGQGLRLIYYSQIVNDFQKGDIAEGYSVSREKKESFPLTVTSAQKNPTAFYLCASSIGLAARLYEQYFGPGTRLTVT.

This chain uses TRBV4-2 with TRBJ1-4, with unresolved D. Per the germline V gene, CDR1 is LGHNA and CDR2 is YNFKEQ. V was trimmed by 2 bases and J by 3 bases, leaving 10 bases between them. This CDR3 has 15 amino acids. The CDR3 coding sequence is TGTGCCAGCAGCCAAACCCGGGTGTCTAATGAAAAACTGTTTTTT. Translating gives CASSQTRVSNEKLFF.

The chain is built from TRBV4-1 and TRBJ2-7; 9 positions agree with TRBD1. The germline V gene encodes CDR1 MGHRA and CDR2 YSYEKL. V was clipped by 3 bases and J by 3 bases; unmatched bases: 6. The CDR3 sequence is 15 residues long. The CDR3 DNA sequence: TGCGCCAGCAGCCAGGGTGACAGGGGGGACTACGAGCAGTACTTC. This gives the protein CASSQGDRGDYEQYF.

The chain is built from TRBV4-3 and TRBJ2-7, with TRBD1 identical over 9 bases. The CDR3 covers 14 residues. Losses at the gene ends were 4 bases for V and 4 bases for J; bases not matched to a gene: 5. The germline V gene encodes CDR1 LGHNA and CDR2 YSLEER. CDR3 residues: CASSRGQGRYEQYF. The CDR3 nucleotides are TGCGCCAGCAGCCGCGGACAGGGGAGATACGAGCAGTACTTC.

The CDR3 region has the DNA TGTGCCAGTAGTCTCGGGACAGCCCTCTATGGCTACACCTTC. This codes for CASSLGTALYGYTF. The chain employs TRBV19 and TRBJ1-2, with TRBD1 matching 7 bases. The CDR3 is made up of 14 amino acids. The V segment lost 5 bases and the J segment 4 bases; nucleotides outside the gene matches: 7. Germline V gene lookup returns CDR1 LNHDA and CDR2 SQIVND (reference sequence).

The CDR3 loop is CATSPRTVNTEAFF. The CDR3 nucleotides read TGTGCCACCAGCCCCCGGACAGTCAACACTGAAGCTTTCTTT. The V gene is TRBV15, the J gene TRBJ1-1, with D tentatively TRBD1 (6 bases). V dropped 5 bases and J dropped 2 bases, with 12 bases sitting between them. CDR3 length: 14 amino acids. The V gene's germline CDR1 is LNHNV and CDR2 YYDKDF (reference sequence).

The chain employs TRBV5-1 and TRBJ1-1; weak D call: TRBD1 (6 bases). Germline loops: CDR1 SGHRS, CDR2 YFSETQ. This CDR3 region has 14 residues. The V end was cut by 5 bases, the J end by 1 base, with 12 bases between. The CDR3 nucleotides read TGCGCCAGCAGACGGTGGACAGAGAACACTGAAGCTTTCTTT. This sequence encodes CASRRWTENTEAFF.

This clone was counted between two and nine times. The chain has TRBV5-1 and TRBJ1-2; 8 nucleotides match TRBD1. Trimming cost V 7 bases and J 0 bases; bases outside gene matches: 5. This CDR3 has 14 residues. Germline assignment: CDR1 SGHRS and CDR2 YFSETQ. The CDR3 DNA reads TGCGCCAGCGGGGCAGGGGGCGCTAACTATGGCTACACCTTC. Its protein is CASGAGGANYGYTF.

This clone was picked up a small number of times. The CDR3 region is CASSPSGGTIYGYTF. The CDR3 DNA reads TGTGCCAGCAGTCCCTCGGGAGGGACCATTTATGGCTACACCTTC. The chain joins TRBV27 to TRBJ1-2; a possible D gene is TRBD1 (5 bases). Germline V lookup: CDR1 MNHEY, CDR2 SMNVEV (reference sequence). The CDR3 is made up of 15 amino acids. Trimming took off 5 bases at V and 5 bases at J, with 18 bases between the two ends.

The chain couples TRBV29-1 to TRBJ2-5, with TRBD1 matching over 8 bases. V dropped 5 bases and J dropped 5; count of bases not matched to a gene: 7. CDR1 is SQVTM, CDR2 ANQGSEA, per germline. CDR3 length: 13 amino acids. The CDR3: CSVRTGSGETQYF. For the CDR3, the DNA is TGCAGCGTTAGGACAGGGTCCGGGGAGACCCAGTACTTC. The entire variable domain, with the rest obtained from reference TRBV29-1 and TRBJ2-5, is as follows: SAVISQKPSRDICQRGTSLTIQCQVDSQVTMMFWYRQQPGQSLTLIATANQGSEATYESGFVIDKFPISRPNLTFSTLTVSNMSPEDSSIYLCSVRTGSGETQYFGPGTRLLVL.